One sample yielded the 20 T cell receptor beta chains listed below, sequenced in a study of CD8 T cells in Susac syndrome. RNA in amounts of about 0.5 to 1 ug was reverse transcribed with random hexamers. Each CDR3 protein is one row after TCRdb ran MiXCR on the immunoSEQ multiplex PCR reads. The sample lists under 200,000 distinct CDR3 sequences, about 96% occurring once. The specimen was CD4+ T cells from PBMCs. The receptor set was obtained from a human donor with Susac syndrome.

The V and J genes are TRBV18 and TRBJ1-3; TRBD1 agrees at 8 bases. With V trimmed by 3 bases and J by 7 bases, 5 bases remained unmatched. The germline V gene has CDR1 KGHSH and CDR2 LQKENI. The CDR3 is 14 amino acids. The CDR3 region has the DNA TGTGCCAGCTCACCCGGACAGGGTTCGAACACCATATATTTT. It translates to CASSPGQGSNTIYF.

This chain links TRBV14 with TRBJ1-1; D is ambiguous. Germline CDR1 SGHDN, CDR2 FVKESK. The CDR3 has 13 residues. Trimming cost V 5 bases and J 1 base, with 8 bases left between them. CDR3 sequence (DNA): TGTGCCAGCAGCGCAACATGGAACACTGAAGCTTTCTTT. Translating gives CASSATWNTEAFF.

V usage is TRBV29-1 and J usage is TRBJ1-3; D is unresolved. Trimming shortened V by 5 bases and J by 0 bases, and 2 bases separated the two germline ends. Germline-derived CDR1 and CDR2 are SQVTM and ANQGSEA. This CDR3 has 11 residues. CDR3 in DNA: TGCAGCGTTTCCTCTGGAAACACCATATATTTT. It codes for CSVSSGNTIYF.

The chain couples TRBV7-9 to TRBJ2-7; the match to TRBD1 covers 7 bases. V was clipped by 3 bases and J by 0 bases; unmatched bases: 2. This CDR3 region has 14 residues. Germline V gives CDR1 SEHNR, CDR2 FQNEAQ (reference sequence). CDR3 coding DNA: TGTGCCAGCAGCTTCGGGACAGTCTCCTACGAGCAGTACGTC. As protein: CASSFGTVSYEQYV.

The chain combines TRBV9 with TRBJ2-1; TRBD1 is a possible D gene (6 bases). The V end lost 4 bases, the J end lost 8 bases, and 13 bases lay between the germline ends. Germline V gene data show CDR1 as SGDLS and CDR2 as YYNGEE. This CDR3 is 13 amino acids long. DNA of the CDR3: TGTGCCAGCAGCCCCCGCCCAGGGGATGAGCAGTTCTTC. Protein sequence: CASSPRPGDEQFF.

This chain joins TRBV4-2 and TRBJ2-1; perhaps D is TRBD1 or TRBD2 (5 bases each). Germline V gene sequence: CDR1 LGHNA, CDR2 YNFKEQ. With 1 base removed from V and 0 bases from J, the gap between germline ends came to 10 bases. The CDR3 is made up of 16 amino acids. CDR3 loop: CASSQAGQSSYNEQFF. The CDR3 DNA sequence: TGTGCCAGCAGCCAAGCGGGGCAGAGCTCCTACAATGAGCAGTTCTTC.

The chain joins TRBV6-2 or TRBV6-3 to TRBJ2-5, with D tentatively TRBD2 (6 bases). The V end lost 5 bases, the J end lost 9 bases, and 19 bases lay between the germline ends. The length of the CDR3 is 14 residues. CDR1 MNHEY and CDR2 SVGEGT come from the germline V gene. The CDR3 sequence is CASSQGTPGLSQYF. DNA for the CDR3: TGTGCCAGCAGTCAAGGGACTCCCGGATTGTCCCAGTACTTC.

This chain connects TRBV24-1 to TRBJ2-1; no reliable D call. CDR3 length equals 13 residues. CDR1 KGHDR and CDR2 SFDVKD come from the germline V gene. V dropped 3 bases and J dropped 10 bases, with 12 bases sitting between them. CDR3 loop: CATSDGASAEQFF. The CDR3 DNA reads TGTGCCACCAGTGATGGTGCCTCGGCGGAGCAGTTCTTC.

The J gene is TRBJ1-2, the V gene TRBV9, with D unclear. This CDR3 region has 13 residues. Germline V gives CDR1 SGDLS, CDR2 YYNGEE. Trimming took off 3 bases at V and 5 bases at J, with 11 bases between the two ends. The CDR3 region has the DNA TGTGCCAGCAGCGAGGACGCGGAGTATGGCTACACCTTC. Translated: CASSEDAEYGYTF.

The CDR3 spells CASSWGLAATDTQYF. The DNA for the CDR3 is TGTGCCAGCAGCTGGGGACTAGCGGCAACAGATACGCAGTATTTT. This sequence joins TRBV12-3 or TRBV12-4 and TRBJ2-3, with 11 nucleotides matching TRBD2. The CDR3 loop spans 15 amino acids. Trimming cost V 6 bases and J 3 bases; bases outside gene matches: 5.

J is TRBJ2-1 and V is TRBV6-5; no definite D call. The germline V gene encodes CDR1 MNHEY and CDR2 SVGAGI. The length of the CDR3 is 14 residues. Trimming stripped 7 bases from V and 0 bases from J, with 10 bases between. CDR3: CASTQHSSYNEQFF. In DNA, the CDR3 is TGTGCCAGCACCCAACACAGCTCCTACAATGAGCAGTTCTTC.

CDR3 bases: TGCGCCAGCAGCCTTAATCCCGGACTCGGTGAAAAACTGTTTTTT. Its translation: CASSLNPGLGEKLFF. V usage is TRBV4-3 and J usage is TRBJ1-4; D ambiguous. The CDR3 has 15 amino acids. Per the germline V gene, CDR1 is LGHNA and CDR2 is YSLEER. The ends were cut back, 4 bases at V and 7 bases at J, with 16 bases in the middle.

The rearrangement uses TRBV7-2 and TRBJ2-3, with TRBD2 matching 11 bases. This CDR3 region has 17 residues. The germline CDR1 and CDR2 sequences are SGHTA and FQGNSA. V was clipped by 5 bases and J by 3 bases; unmatched bases: 10. The CDR3 sequence: CASSQVRASGRTDTQYF. In nucleotides, the CDR3 is TGTGCCAGCAGCCAAGTTCGGGCTAGCGGGAGGACAGATACGCAGTATTTT. The variable domain in full, completed from reference TRBV7-2 and TRBJ2-3, reads GAGVSQSPSNKVTEKGKDVELRCDPISGHTALYWYRQSLGQGLEFLIYFQGNSAPDKSGLPSDRFSAERTGGSVSTLTIQRTQQEDSAVYLCASSQVRASGRTDTQYFGPGTRLTVL.

The rearrangement joins TRBV7-2 to TRBJ2-7; unclear D gene. Germline V gene data show CDR1 as SGHTA and CDR2 as FQGNSA. Between the trimmed V and J ends, which lost 1 base and 4 bases, there was a span of 5 bases. This CDR3 is 12 amino acids long. CDR3 loop: CASSLVGYEQYV. The CDR3 DNA is TGTGCCAGCAGCTTAGTGGGGTACGAGCAGTACGTC.

The CDR3 coding sequence is TGTGCCAGCAGTTTACAGGGTTCACTAGCCAAAAACATTCAGTACTTC. Residues: CASSLQGSLAKNIQYF. V and J are TRBV27 and TRBJ2-4; tentative D call: TRBD1 (5 bases). CDR1 MNHEY and CDR2 SMNVEV come from the germline V gene (reference sequence). The CDR3 loop spans 16 amino acids. The V gene lost 2 bases and the J gene lost 0 bases, with 11 bases spanning the gap.

The V and J genes are TRBV5-1 and TRBJ2-7; TRBD1 agrees at 9 bases. V shed 4 bases and J 4 bases; nucleotides not matched to a gene: 9. This CDR3 has 15 amino acids. Germline CDR1 SGHRS, CDR2 YFSETQ. CDR3 region: CASSPGTGMIYEQYF. CDR3 DNA: TGCGCCAGCAGCCCCGGGACAGGGATGATATACGAGCAGTACTTC.

The rearrangement links TRBV20-1 to TRBJ2-3, with D hard to call. The CDR3 has 15 residues. Germline V CDR1 and CDR2: DFQATT, SNEGSKA (reference sequence). Trimming shortened V by 5 bases and J by 0 bases, and 15 bases separated the two germline ends. DNA of the CDR3: TGCAGTGCTGCCGACGTTCAAAAAAGCACAGATACGCAGTATTTT. This encodes CSAADVQKSTDTQYF.

The chain has TRBV28 and TRBJ1-2; D possibly corresponds to TRBD1 (6 bases). Trimming took 6 bases from V and 2 from J, leaving 19 bases between them. The CDR3 sequence is 16 residues long. Germline lookup yields CDR1 MDHEN and CDR2 SYDVKM. In DNA, the CDR3 is TGTGCCAGCAGAGACACATACACAGGGTCCAACTATGGCTACACCTTC. Its translation: CASRDTYTGSNYGYTF.

The V and J genes are TRBV15 and TRBJ1-5, with D possibly TRBD1 on 6 matching bases. Trimming left V 2 bases short and J 3 bases short, with 11 bases between. CDR1 and CDR2 from the germline V gene are LNHNV and YYDKDF (reference sequence). The CDR3 loop spans 15 amino acids. The CDR3 here is CATSRQGLPNQPQHF. CDR3 DNA sequence: TGTGCCACCAGCAGACAGGGGTTGCCCAATCAGCCCCAGCATTTT.

The chain joins TRBV11-2 to TRBJ1-6; TRBD1 might be the D (5 bases). Germline CDR1 and CDR2: SGHAT and FQNNGV. Trimming stripped 0 bases from V and 9 bases from J, with 12 bases between. CDR3 length: 15 residues. This chain's CDR3 is CASSLDPGPTSPLHF. CDR3 bases: TGTGCCAGCAGCTTAGATCCGGGGCCAACTTCACCCCTCCACTTT.